This entry is about one T cell receptor (beta chain). Thawed, overnight-rested PBMC were stained with GMM-loaded CD1B tetramer, viability dye and anti-CD3, then sorted. The lipid loaded on the CD1B tetramers was C32 glucose monomycolate from Rhodococcus equi. This sample is part of a study of T cells in tuberculosis. This table comes from immunoSEQ multiplex PCR, and its TCRdb copy is limited to in-frame clones, with some not included. Of approximately 100,000 clones in the sample, roughly 91% were seen once. V was pared by 0 bases and J by 4 bases, with 10 bases of the junction left unmatched. The CDR3 consists of 19 residues. Germline loops: CDR1 SGHNT, CDR2 YYREEE (reference sequence).

Specimen: CD1b-GMM tetramer-negative cells sorted from PBMCs. The TCR sequence derives from an adult woman with latent tuberculosis. This chain connects TRBV5-4 to TRBJ2-2; 12 bases match TRBD2. In DNA form, the CDR3 reads TGTGCCAGCAGCTTGGTAGGGGCTAGCGGGGGGGCCCGCACCGGGGAGCTGTTTTTT. As protein: CASSLVGASGGARTGELFF.